The rows below give T cell receptor beta chains drawn from one sample of a study of shared clonotypes between healthy human individuals. Repertoires were generated with immunoSEQ multiplex PCR, while TCRdb's copy carries only in-frame clones and drops some. The sample holds some 1,100,000 clones, around 82% seen once. Material: memory CD4+ T cells from PBMCs. The receptors were sampled from a young man in good health. Some clones in this sample may be carry-over from other donors' samples. Each CDR3 is given without its conserved first and last residue.

cdr3_aa,v_call,j_call,cdr3_length
ASSPPRSGTTYEQY,TRBV18,TRBJ2-7,14
ASSLVVAPTDTQY,TRBV7-9,TRBJ2-3,13
SVVGGADLTDTQY,TRBV29-1,TRBJ2-3,13
ASSYGGLVSYEQY,TRBV6-5,TRBJ2-7,13
ASSPTPEAVTEAF,TRBV5-1,TRBJ1-1,13
ASSQDPPGGGGSQPQH,TRBV4-2,TRBJ1-5,16
ASSLGRGTNYGYT,TRBV5-8,TRBJ1-2,13
ASTPGTDTQY,TRBV25-1,TRBJ2-3,10
ASSLLANYGYT,TRBV7-9,TRBJ1-2,11
ASSGTGGNQPQH,TRBV2,TRBJ1-5,12
ASSLKDGAATEAF,TRBV5-4,TRBJ1-1,13
ASSRERVFGAF,TRBV7-2,TRBJ1-1,11
ASSQGVGNNEQF,TRBV4-2,TRBJ2-1,12
ASSGRKTANYGYT,TRBV11-2,TRBJ1-2,13
ASSLDGANTEAF,TRBV28,TRBJ1-1,12
ASSFRGADTQY,TRBV28,TRBJ2-3,11
ASSLPGLAGNTGELF,TRBV7-2,TRBJ2-2,15
ASSLLAGTYEQY,TRBV28,TRBJ2-7,12
ASRDRGSEAF,TRBV2,TRBJ1-1,10
SAVRAGGSTDTQY,TRBV29-1,TRBJ2-3,13
ASSLETSGLASEQY,TRBV5-6,TRBJ2-7,14
SARPPGKY,TRBV20-1,TRBJ2-3,8
AISGRTGAASATDTQY,TRBV10-3,TRBJ2-3,16
ASSLDKYQETQY,TRBV5-1,TRBJ2-5,12
ASRAMTGIFT,TRBV6-1,TRBJ1-2,10
ASSFQMNTEAF,TRBV6-5,TRBJ1-1,11
ASSSSEETQY,TRBV18,TRBJ2-5,10
ASLGPENPYEQY,TRBV2,TRBJ2-7,12
ASSKERKRGARVRNEQF,TRBV21-1,TRBJ2-1,17
ASSLLGRLRTEAF,TRBV5-8,TRBJ1-1,13
ASSLMSGGLAYNNEQF,TRBV7-3,TRBJ2-1,16